The rows below give T cell receptor beta chains drawn from one sample of a study of identical twins. TCRdb independently ran MiXCR on the 5' RACE reads; one entry per CDR3 protein. Of approximately 300,000 distinct CDR3 sequences in the sample, 8% to 9.5% were seen once. These same records also appear under a second study, on yellow fever vaccine responses in identical twins.

Specimen: CD8+ T cells sorted from blood. These receptors originate from a young woman in good health. CDR3s include the opening cysteine and the closing phenylalanine or tryptophan. D genes are given only for firm matches. Expanded clones are given a class, and other clones once, few, many or no size at all.

d_gene | j_gene | abundance | v_gene | CDR3aa
NA | TRBJ2-7 | few | TRBV27 | CASSLFREFVYEQYF
NA | TRBJ1-4 | NA | TRBV29-1 | CSVGSGRTNEKLFF
TRBD1 | TRBJ1-6 | NA | TRBV6-5 | CASSYVDRVGSPLHF
NA | TRBJ2-4 | many | TRBV7-9 | CASSSPVGGENIQYF
NA | TRBJ2-5 | NA | TRBV11-2 | CASSLYQGWLETQYF
NA | TRBJ1-5 | few | TRBV7-8 | CASGKPQHF
NA | TRBJ1-4 | few | TRBV6-5 | CASSYSGVVREKLFF
NA | TRBJ1-1 | few | TRBV29-1 | CSVEEGTMNTEAFF
NA | TRBJ2-1 | few | TRBV7-2 | CASSLARNTYNEQFF
NA | TRBJ2-7 | NA | TRBV12-3/TRBV12-4 | CASSFATNEQYF
NA | TRBJ2-5 | NA | TRBV6-1 | CASSPLVGETQETQYF
TRBD2 | TRBJ2-7 | NA | TRBV4-3 | CASSQEIAGGSYEQYF
NA | TRBJ2-7 | many | TRBV20-1 | CSARGDSRGYEQYF
NA | TRBJ2-6 | many | TRBV7-3 | CASSAFGSGANVLTF
NA | TRBJ1-1 | few | TRBV7-2 | CASSLVSENTEAFF
NA | TRBJ1-5 | many | TRBV12-3/TRBV12-4 | CASSQGSNQPQHF
TRBD1 | TRBJ2-7 | NA | TRBV5-1 | CASSLAEDRVTYEQYF
NA | TRBJ2-3 | many | TRBV7-3 | CASSSVGDPDTQYF
TRBD1 | TRBJ1-2 | NA | TRBV29-1 | CSVEDRGGYTF
TRBD2 | TRBJ2-7 | many | TRBV9 | CASSGLAGGPSYEQYF
NA | TRBJ2-7 | many | TRBV6-2/TRBV6-3 | CASSYDSTYEQYF
TRBD2 | TRBJ2-1 | NA | TRBV2 | CASRSSGGANEQFF
TRBD1 | TRBJ2-7 | many | TRBV6-2/TRBV6-3 | CASSLREGGFEQYF
NA | TRBJ2-7 | NA | TRBV7-8 | CASSLRDAYEQYF
NA | TRBJ1-1 | many | TRBV7-9 | CASSLARVKMNTEAFF
NA | TRBJ1-1 | NA | TRBV2 | CANPPQGQTTEAFF
NA | TRBJ2-5 | many | TRBV29-1 | CSVDRGYQDQETQYF
NA | TRBJ2-7 | few | TRBV28 | CASSRGLSYEQYF
NA | TRBJ1-3 | few | TRBV15 | CATSGWDAGNTIYF
NA | TRBJ1-4 | many | TRBV12-3/TRBV12-4 | CATSGGHSTTNEKLFF
TRBD2 | TRBJ2-1 | NA | TRBV7-8 | CASSPGLADSYNEQFF
NA | TRBJ2-4 | few | TRBV15 | CATSRDSGNIQYF
NA | TRBJ2-1 | many | TRBV29-1 | CSVEGGINEQFF
NA | TRBJ2-1 | many | TRBV20-1 | CSARDPTRSLGGFSRDEQFF
TRBD2 | TRBJ2-3 | many | TRBV7-2 | CASSGRGGGSTDTQYF
TRBD1 | TRBJ2-5 | few | TRBV25-1 | CASMFPWTGGPLYQETQYF